Detailed here is one TCR beta chain. These data come from a study of blood T cells in healthy people across ages. Donor samples were obtained from healthy Caucasian individuals from Russia, aged about 6 to 95. For every donor, a draw yielded ten milliliters of peripheral blood. Whenever a sample was processed, at least 6.5 million PBMCs were isolated. Germline CDR1 and CDR2: SGHTA and FQGTGA. The CDR3 has 16 residues. V was trimmed by 1 base and J by 4 bases, leaving 14 bases between them. A second PCR, run for about 7 to 11 cycles, used a sample-barcoded 5' primer plus a J-beta primer mix. TCRdb independently ran MiXCR on the 5' RACE reads; one entry per CDR3 protein. In the table there are some 1.4 million distinct CDR3 sequences, roughly 40% of which are singletons.

V usage is TRBV7-3 and J usage is TRBJ2-4; D may be TRBD1 or TRBD2 (5 bases each). Sequencing was performed on blood. The clonotype was recovered from a woman aged 18-29 years in good health. The CDR3 nucleotides are TGTGCCAGCAGCTTAATACGGGGACCCCGGAAAAACATTCAGTACTTC. As protein: CASSLIRGPRKNIQYF. Based on the CDR3 plus reference TRBV7-3 and TRBJ2-4, the full variable domain is GAGVSQTPSNKVTEKGKYVELRCDPISGHTALYWYRQSLGQGPEFLIYFQGTGAADDSGLPNDRFFAVRPEGSVSTLKIQRTERGDSAVYLCASSLIRGPRKNIQYFGAGTRLSVL.